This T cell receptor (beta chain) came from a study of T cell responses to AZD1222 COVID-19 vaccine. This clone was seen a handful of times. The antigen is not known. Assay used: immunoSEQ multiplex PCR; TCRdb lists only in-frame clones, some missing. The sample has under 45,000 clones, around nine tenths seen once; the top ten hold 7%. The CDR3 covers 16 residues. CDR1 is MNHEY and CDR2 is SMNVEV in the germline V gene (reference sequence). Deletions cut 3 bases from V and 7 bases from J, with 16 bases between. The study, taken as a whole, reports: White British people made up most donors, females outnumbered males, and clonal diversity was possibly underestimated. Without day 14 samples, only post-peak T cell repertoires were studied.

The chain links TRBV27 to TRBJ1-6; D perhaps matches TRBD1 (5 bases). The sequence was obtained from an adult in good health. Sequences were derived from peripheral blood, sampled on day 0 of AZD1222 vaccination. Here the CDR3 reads CASSLFGGRRNSPLHF. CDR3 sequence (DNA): TGTGCCAGCAGTTTGTTTGGGGGACGGAGGAATTCACCCCTCCACTTT.